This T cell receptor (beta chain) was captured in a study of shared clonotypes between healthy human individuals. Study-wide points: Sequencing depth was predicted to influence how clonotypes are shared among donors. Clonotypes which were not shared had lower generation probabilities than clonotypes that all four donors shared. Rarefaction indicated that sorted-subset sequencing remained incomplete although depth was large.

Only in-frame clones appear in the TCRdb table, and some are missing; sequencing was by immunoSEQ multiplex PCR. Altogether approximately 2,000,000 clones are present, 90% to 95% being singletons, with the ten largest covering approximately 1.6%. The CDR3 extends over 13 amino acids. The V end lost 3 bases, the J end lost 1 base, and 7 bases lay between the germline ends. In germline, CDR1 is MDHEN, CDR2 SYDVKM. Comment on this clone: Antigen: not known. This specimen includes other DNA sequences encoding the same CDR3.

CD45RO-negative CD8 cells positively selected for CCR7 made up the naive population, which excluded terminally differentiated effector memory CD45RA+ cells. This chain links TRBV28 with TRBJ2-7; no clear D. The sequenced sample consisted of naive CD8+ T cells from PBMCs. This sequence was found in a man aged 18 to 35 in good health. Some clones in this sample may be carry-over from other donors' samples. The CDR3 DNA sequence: TGTGCCAGCAGTTTTGGCGGTTCCTACGAGCAGTACTTC. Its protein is CASSFGGSYEQYF. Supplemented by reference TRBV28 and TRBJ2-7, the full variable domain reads DVKVTQSSRYLVKRTGEKVFLECVQDMDHENMFWYRQDPGLGLRLIYFSYDVKMKEKGDIPEGYSVSREKKERFSLILESASTNQTSMYLCASSFGGSYEQYFGPGTRLTVT.